This T cell receptor beta chain was sequenced during a study of response to subunit inactivated influenza vaccine. Remarks on this clonotype: Its matching antigen is unknown.

V was clipped by 1 base and J by 4 bases, with 11 bases between them. The CDR3 covers 15 residues. The V gene's germline CDR1 is SGHTA and CDR2 FQGNSA. TCRdb itself ran the RT-PCR reads through MiXCR, one entry per CDR3 protein. This table has about half a million distinct CDR3 sequences, over 9.5% appearing once. Whole-study results and caveats: It was suggested by the authors that few new T cells are recruited by each seasonal influenza vaccination.

The sample here was PBMCs from blood, taken around seven weeks after vaccination. This TCR was sampled from a man over 45 who received an inactivated influenza vaccine. The rearrangement links TRBV7-2 to TRBJ1-5, with D unresolved. CDR3 amino acids: CASSLDGYGNQPQHF. The CDR3 nucleotides are TGTGCCAGCAGCTTAGATGGGTATGGTAATCAGCCCCAGCATTTT.